This T cell receptor beta chain originates from a study of T cell changes during pregnancy in multiple sclerosis. This CDR3 has 15 amino acids. Germline V gene sequence: CDR1 MNHNS, CDR2 SASEGT. Germline trimming cut 7 bases from V and 4 bases from J; bases unmatched to any gene: 9. Here immunoSEQ multiplex PCR was the method, and the copy in TCRdb shows in-frame clones only, minus some. The data contain 85,000 to 90,000 clones, nearly 95% of them singletons. This sequence joins TRBV6-1 and TRBJ1-5; TRBD1 matches 8 bases. The sequencing here drew on peripheral blood, taken after pregnancy. The receptor was derived from a female donor in good health, enrolled as a control in a pregnancy study. CDR3 region: CASTPDRVRNQPQHF. As DNA, the CDR3 is TGTGCCAGCACCCCGGACAGGGTCCGTAATCAGCCCCAGCATTTT.